The T cell receptor beta chain described here comes from a study of blood T cell repertoires in COVID-19. Across the study: Whether acute or convalescent, the COVID-19 samples came from the United States, Italy and Spain. The cDNA or gDNA used as material had been derived from T cells, B-cell-depleted T cells, or PBMCs.

The ends lost 5 bases at V and 4 bases at J; junction bases unmatched: 13. Germline CDR1 reads SGHDN; CDR2 reads FVKESK. This CDR3 has 16 residues. Study processing details: For nucleated cells, counts were estimated from reference gene primer amplification. Produced via immunoSEQ multiplex PCR; TCRdb's table is partial and in-frame only. The V and J calls and clone size come from that table; D and trimming were worked out from the DNA. Of about 120,000 clones in the sample, about four fifths were seen once. Source material: peripheral blood. The genes are TRBV14 and TRBJ1-2; 7 bases agree with TRBD1. The sequence was obtained from a man older than 75 with active or convalescent COVID-19. DNA of the CDR3: TGTGCCAGCAGCTCAAGGGCGGCAGGGGGACTCTATGGCTACACCTTC. This gives the protein CASSSRAAGGLYGYTF.